This T cell receptor (beta chain) was found in a study of persistence of HIV-infected CD4 T cells. An overlapping HIV-1 Gag peptide pool stimulated these cells at about 1 ug/peptide/mL. Sorted nonresponding memory CD4+ T cells were CD40L-negative, CD69-negative, CD45RO-high. CD4+ T cell counts exceeded 400 cells/uL; CMV serology was positive. Findings and limits, study-wide: Compared with CD3/CD28-stimulated cells, CMV- and Gag-responding cells showed lower TCRbeta richness.

As regards this clone: Its antigen is not known.

This was the immunoSEQ version 4 assay in survey mode. Some clones are missing from TCRdb's copy, which holds only in-frame ones; the method was immunoSEQ multiplex PCR. The sample records roughly 32,000 clones, 80% to 90% being singletons. This TCR was recovered from an adult woman with HIV who was CMV-seropositive. The sample consisted of CD4+ T cells sorted from PBMCs after approximately 20-hour stimulation, taken from a patient who received antiretroviral therapy.

The CDR3 here is CASSFLTGGYSEQFF. CDR3 nucleotides: TGTGCCAGCAGCTTTCTTACAGGGGGGTACTCTGAGCAGTTCTTC. The gene calls are TRBV11-1 and TRBJ2-1, with 8 nucleotides matching TRBD1. V gave up 3 bases and J gave up 9 bases; unmatched junction bases: 10. This CDR3 is built from 15 residues. Germline CDR1 reads SGHAT; CDR2 reads FQDESV (reference sequence).